This TCR beta chain was profiled in a study of vaccination effects on CD4 cells after COVID-19. Whole-study findings and limits: Researchers reported few convalescent patients and no early post-infection timepoints in the study. Long after vaccination, the clones induced by infection and by vaccine shrank markedly in size.

This CDR3 region has 16 residues. Per germline, CDR1 SGHVS and CDR2 FNYEAQ. V lost 4 bases to trimming and J lost 0 bases, with 13 bases between them. A remark on this clone: Its specificity is unknown.

Scientists isolated CD4+ T cells after a roughly ten-day culture period ended. TCRdb's table, derived via immunoSEQ multiplex PCR, lists solely in-frame clones and lacks some. The repertoire holds under 30,000 clones, with 55% to 65% as singletons. The V gene is TRBV7-6, the J gene TRBJ2-1, with D perhaps TRBD2 (6 bases). The source was CD4+ T cells from PBMCs cultured without peptide, collected before COVID-19 vaccination. The TCR comes from a human donor who received a COVID-19 vaccine. In DNA form, the CDR3 reads TGTGCCAGCAGCTCATTAGCGGTAAGCTCCTACAATGAGCAGTTCTTC. Translation: CASSSLAVSSYNEQFF.